This TCR beta chain was captured in a study of beta chain features in type 1 diabetes. Notes on the study in general: Across all four CD4+ subsets, people with type 1 diabetes showed modestly shorter TCRB CDR3s. cDNA-based sequencing might over-represent cells highly expressing TCR.

What was sequenced were expressed TCRB transcripts, since all of the isolated RNA had been reverse transcribed. An average near 3.57 million reads came from naive, central memory and regulatory T cell samples. Here immunoSEQ multiplex PCR was the method, and the copy in TCRdb shows in-frame clones only, minus some. Altogether about 170,000 clones are present, 7.8% being singletons, with the ten largest covering around 0.9%. Per germline, CDR1 MNHNS and CDR2 SASEGT. Germline trimming cut 4 bases from V and 1 base from J; bases unmatched to any gene: 2. This CDR3 is 14 amino acids long. The sample holds a few counts of this clone. What it binds is unknown. Populations isolated by sorting all had purity greater than 95%.

The sample consisted of central memory CD4+ T cells from blood. The gene calls are TRBV6-1 and TRBJ1-1; 8 bases align to TRBD1. The sequence was collected from a woman aged 40 to 50 with type 1 diabetes. DNA of the CDR3: TGTGCCAGCAGTGGCGGACAGGGGAACACTGAAGCTTTCTTT. Amino acids: CASSGGQGNTEAFF.